The 13 T cell receptor beta chains reported below all come from one sample, sequenced in a study of cytomegalovirus exposure and HLA in healthy donors. PCR employed 60 Vbeta and 13 Jbeta primers. Using immunoSEQ multiplex PCR, the repertoire was profiled, and TCRdb retains in-frame clones only, with some absent. Among 150,000 to 200,000 clones, 77% were seen once, and the ten largest hold 1.5% to 2%. Sequenced material: PBMCs. The receptors shown here come from a woman aged 30 to 39 in good health and CMV-seronegative.

The V call is TRBV19, the J call TRBJ2-7, with 8 bases lining up with TRBD1. The J segment lost 6 bases and the V segment lost 5 bases, leaving 3 bases of the junction unmatched. Per germline, CDR1 LNHDA and CDR2 SQIVND (reference sequence). CDR3 size: 12 residues. The CDR3 protein is CASSYDRGEQYF. The CDR3 coding sequence is TGTGCCAGTAGTTACGACAGGGGCGAGCAGTACTTC.

This clone came up once. The chain joins TRBV27 to TRBJ2-7, with TRBD1 as a possible D gene (5 bases). V was clipped by 5 bases and J by 2 bases, with 10 bases between them. Per the germline V gene, CDR1 is MNHEY and CDR2 is SMNVEV (reference sequence). CDR3 length: 13 amino acids. The CDR3 nucleotides read TGTGCCAGCAGTCCCAGGGTGACCTACGAGCAGTACTTC. Protein: CASSPRVTYEQYF.

The chain has TRBV7-2 and TRBJ2-7; 8 positions agree with TRBD2. Germline CDR1 and CDR2: SGHTA and FQGNSA. This CDR3 is built from 15 residues. V gave up 5 bases and J gave up 0 bases; unmatched junction bases: 6. CDR3 DNA: TGTGCCAGCAGCGCAACTAGCGGAAGCTCCTACGAGCAGTACTTC. Encoded protein: CASSATSGSSYEQYF. Combining the CDR3 with reference TRBV7-2 and TRBJ2-7 gives the whole variable domain GAGVSQSPSNKVTEKGKDVELRCDPISGHTALYWYRQSLGQGLEFLIYFQGNSAPDKSGLPSDRFSAERTGGSVSTLTIQRTQQEDSAVYLCASSATSGSSYEQYFGPGTRLTVT.

With regard to this clone: One end of the junction is discordant with germline, which a read error may explain. The rearrangement links TRBV29-1 to TRBJ1-2, with 11 bases aligning to TRBD1. The V gene's germline CDR1 is SQVTM and CDR2 ANQGSEA. This CDR3 has 16 amino acids. CDR3 sequence reads: CSAEGTGGPNSYGYTF. The CDR3 DNA reads TGCAGCGCTGAAGGGACAGGGGGGCCCAACAGCTATGGCTACACCTTC. Supplemented by reference TRBV29-1 and TRBJ1-2, the full variable domain reads SAVISQKPSRDICQRGTSLTIQCQVDSQVTMMFWYRQQPGQSLTLIATANQGSEATYESGFVIDKFPISRPNLTFSTLTVSNMSPEDSSIYLCSAEGTGGPNSYGYTFGSGTRLTVV.

As for this clone: Other DNA variants within this sample encode the same CDR3. The rearrangement uses TRBV29-1 and TRBJ1-1; weak D call: TRBD1 (5 bases). The germline CDR1 and CDR2 sequences are SQVTM and ANQGSEA. V gave up 8 bases and J gave up 1 base, with 20 bases separating them. The CDR3 covers 15 residues. The CDR3 protein is CSSDRLPFQNTEAFF. Written as DNA, the CDR3 is TGCAGCTCTGACAGATTACCCTTTCAGAACACTGAAGCTTTCTTT.

CDR3: CAWSSGRGNEQYF. The DNA for the CDR3 is TGTGCCTGGAGTTCGGGCAGGGGAAACGAGCAGTACTTC. This chain connects TRBV30 to TRBJ2-7; D possibly corresponds to TRBD1 (6 bases). Per germline, CDR1 GTSNPN and CDR2 SVGIG (reference sequence). Trimming took 2 bases from V and 5 from J, leaving 13 bases between them. The CDR3 is 13 amino acids.

This rearrangement joins TRBV28 to TRBJ2-5, with D maybe TRBD2 (6 bases). Germline V CDR1 and CDR2: MDHEN, SYDVKM. The CDR3 covers 15 residues. V lost 5 bases to trimming and J lost 3 bases, with 16 bases between them. The CDR3 nucleotides are TGTGCCAGCAGTCAAGAGAGGAGGGAGAAAGAGACCCAGTACTTC. This translates into CASSQERREKETQYF.

This clone was found a few times. The chain recombines TRBV10-1 with TRBJ1-1, with D hard to call. Germline lookup yields CDR1 WNHNN and CDR2 SYGVQD (reference sequence). The CDR3 is made up of 15 amino acids. Trimming stripped 5 bases from V and 4 bases from J, with 17 bases between. CDR3 DNA sequence: TGCGCCAGCAGTAGTAGCTCCGGCGTCCCCACTGAAGCTTTCTTT. It yields the protein CASSSSSGVPTEAFF.

The chain couples TRBV7-8 to TRBJ1-1, with TRBD1 matching 7 bases. Germline V lookup: CDR1 SGHVS, CDR2 FQNEAQ. The J segment lost 0 bases and the V segment lost 3 bases, leaving 7 bases of the junction unmatched. CDR3 length equals 16 residues. This chain's CDR3 is CASSFPIGQVNTEAFF. The DNA of the CDR3 is TGTGCCAGCAGCTTCCCTATTGGACAGGTGAACACTGAAGCTTTCTTT.

The J gene is TRBJ2-7, the V gene TRBV7-2, with D maybe TRBD1 (5 bases). V lost 10 bases and J 2 bases, leaving 18 bases between the germline ends. Germline CDR1 reads SGHTA; CDR2 reads FQGNSA. The CDR3 is 14 amino acids. The CDR3 spells CATRADMRTYEQYF. The CDR3 DNA sequence: TGTGCCACCAGGGCGGACATGAGGACCTACGAGCAGTACTTC.

CDR3 nucleotide sequence: TGTGCCAGCAGCTTGGGACACTCTGGAAACACCATATATTTT. It is translated as CASSLGHSGNTIYF. The chain carries TRBV5-6 and TRBJ1-3; D remains ambiguous. CDR1 is SGHDT and CDR2 is YYEEEE in the germline V gene. The CDR3 is 14 amino acids. V gave up 0 bases and J gave up 0 bases, with 4 bases separating them.

This clone was seen a few times. The V and J genes are TRBV7-2 and TRBJ1-2; possible D gene TRBD1, 5 bases. Per germline, CDR1 SGHTA and CDR2 FQGNSA. This CDR3 is built from 15 residues. V was cut by 5 bases and J by 4 bases, with 17 bases left in between. For the CDR3, the DNA is TGTGCCAGCAGCCTCAGGACGGGGGAAGGCTATGGCTACACCTTC. Translation: CASSLRTGEGYGYTF.

V is TRBV6-5 and J is TRBJ1-2; weak D call: TRBD1 (6 bases). The CDR3 length is 14 residues. CDR1 and CDR2 (germline): MNHEY, SVGAGI. V was pared by 6 bases and J by 3 bases, with 14 bases between. The CDR3 nucleotides read TGTGCCAGCAGCCTCCCCGGGGGGCACTATGGCTACACCTTC. Protein sequence: CASSLPGGHYGYTF.